This T cell receptor (beta chain) was documented in a study of blood T cells in healthy people across ages. Germline-derived CDR1 and CDR2 are SNHLY and FYNNEI. Trimming took 7 bases from V and 4 from J; bases not matched to a gene: 9. This CDR3 region has 14 residues. This clonotype showed up just a few times. The individuals who served as donors were healthy Caucasians living in Russia, aged about 6 to 90. Using a J-beta primer mix together with a sample-barcoded 5' primer, a second PCR was run for roughly 7 to 12 cycles. TCRdb passed the 5' RACE reads through MiXCR, listing each CDR3 protein once. The sample carries 950,000 to 1,200,000 distinct CDR3 sequences, roughly two fifths recorded once.

The gene calls are TRBV2 and TRBJ1-1, with TRBD1 matching 7 bases. Sequencing input: blood. The receptor's source is a man in his late teens or twenties in good health. The CDR3 sequence is CASTEATGFTEAFF. The CDR3 bases are TGTGCCAGCACCGAAGCGACAGGGTTCACTGAAGCTTTCTTT.